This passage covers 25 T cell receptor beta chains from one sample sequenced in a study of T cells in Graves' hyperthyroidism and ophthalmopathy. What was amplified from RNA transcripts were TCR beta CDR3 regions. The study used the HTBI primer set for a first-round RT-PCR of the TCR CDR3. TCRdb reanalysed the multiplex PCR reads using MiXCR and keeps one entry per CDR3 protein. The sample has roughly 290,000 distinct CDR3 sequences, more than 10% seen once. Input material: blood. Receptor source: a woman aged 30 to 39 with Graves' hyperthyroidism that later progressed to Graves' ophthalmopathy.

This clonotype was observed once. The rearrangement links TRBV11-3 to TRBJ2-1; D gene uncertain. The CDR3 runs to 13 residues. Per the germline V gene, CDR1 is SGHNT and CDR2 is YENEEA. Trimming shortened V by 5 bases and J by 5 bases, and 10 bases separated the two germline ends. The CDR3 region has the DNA TGTGCCAGCAGCCTCCCCGGAGACAATGAGCAGTTCTTC. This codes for CASSLPGDNEQFF.

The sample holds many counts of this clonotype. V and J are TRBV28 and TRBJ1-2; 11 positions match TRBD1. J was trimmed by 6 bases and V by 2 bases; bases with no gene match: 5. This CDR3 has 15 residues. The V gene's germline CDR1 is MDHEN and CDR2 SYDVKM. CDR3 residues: CASSLAGQGVDGYTF. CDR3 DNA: TGTGCCAGCAGTTTAGCGGGACAGGGGGTCGATGGCTACACCTTC.

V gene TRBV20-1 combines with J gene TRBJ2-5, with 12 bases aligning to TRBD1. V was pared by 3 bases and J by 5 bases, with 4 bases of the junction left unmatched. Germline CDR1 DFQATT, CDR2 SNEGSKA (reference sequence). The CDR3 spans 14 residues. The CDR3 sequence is CSASGTGGMETQYF. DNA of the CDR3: TGCAGTGCTAGTGGGACAGGGGGCATGGAGACCCAGTACTTC.

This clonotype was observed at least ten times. As DNA, the CDR3 is TGTGCCAGCAGTTACCGTCAGGGTTCGGGCGAGCAGTACTTC. Translated: CASSYRQGSGEQYF. The chain uses TRBV6-6 and TRBJ2-7, with D possibly being TRBD1 (5 bases). The V gene's germline CDR1 is MNHNY and CDR2 SVGAGI (reference sequence). The CDR3 has 14 amino acids. The V end was cut by 2 bases, the J end by 6 bases, with 14 bases between.

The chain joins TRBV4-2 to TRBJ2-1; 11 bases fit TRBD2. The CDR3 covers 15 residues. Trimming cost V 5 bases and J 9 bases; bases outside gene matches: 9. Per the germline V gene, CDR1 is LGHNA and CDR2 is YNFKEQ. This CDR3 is CASSETSGSIAEQFF. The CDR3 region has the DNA TGTGCCAGCAGCGAAACTAGCGGGAGTATAGCTGAGCAGTTCTTC.

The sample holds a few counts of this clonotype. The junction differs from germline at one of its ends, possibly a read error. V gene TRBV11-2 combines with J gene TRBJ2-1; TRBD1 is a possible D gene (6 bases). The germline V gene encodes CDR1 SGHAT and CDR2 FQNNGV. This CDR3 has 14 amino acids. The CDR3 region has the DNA TGTGCCAGCACCCCGGCAGGGGTTCACAATGTGCAGTCCTTC. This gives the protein CASTPAGVHNVQSF.

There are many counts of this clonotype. CDR3 coding DNA: TGTGCCAGCAGCGCTCCAGGCCTGCATGTTGAAGCTTTCTTT. It yields the protein CASSAPGLHVEAFF. This rearrangement joins TRBV7-2 to TRBJ1-1; D is ambiguous. The CDR3 runs to 14 residues. Germline values: CDR1 SGHTA, CDR2 FQGNSA. Trimming removed 5 bases at V and 7 bases at J, with 17 bases between. The full variable domain, rest sourced from reference TRBV7-2 and TRBJ1-1, is GAGVSQSPSNKVTEKGKDVELRCDPISGHTALYWYRQSLGQGLEFLIYFQGNSAPDKSGLPSDRFSAERTGGSVSTLTIQRTQQEDSAVYLCASSAPGLHVEAFFGQGTRLTVV.

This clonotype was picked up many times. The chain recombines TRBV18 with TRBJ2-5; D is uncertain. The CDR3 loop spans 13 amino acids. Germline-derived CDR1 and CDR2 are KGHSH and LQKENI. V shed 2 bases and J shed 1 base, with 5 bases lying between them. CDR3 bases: TGTGCCAGCTCACCAGGGATCCAAGAGACCCAGTACTTC. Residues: CASSPGIQETQYF.

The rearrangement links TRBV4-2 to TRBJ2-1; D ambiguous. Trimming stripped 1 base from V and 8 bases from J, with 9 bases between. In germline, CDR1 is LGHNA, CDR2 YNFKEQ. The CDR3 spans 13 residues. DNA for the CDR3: TGTGCCAGCAGCCAAGGGGTTTTAGATGAGCAGTTCTTC. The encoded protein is CASSQGVLDEQFF.

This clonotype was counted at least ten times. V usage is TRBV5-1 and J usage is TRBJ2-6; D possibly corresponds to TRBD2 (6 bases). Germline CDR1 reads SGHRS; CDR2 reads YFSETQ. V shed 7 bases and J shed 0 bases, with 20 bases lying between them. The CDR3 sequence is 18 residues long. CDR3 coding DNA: TGCGCCAGCGGGGTCGTCGGGGGTCCTGTCTCTGGGGCCAACGTCCTGACTTTC. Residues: CASGVVGGPVSGANVLTF.

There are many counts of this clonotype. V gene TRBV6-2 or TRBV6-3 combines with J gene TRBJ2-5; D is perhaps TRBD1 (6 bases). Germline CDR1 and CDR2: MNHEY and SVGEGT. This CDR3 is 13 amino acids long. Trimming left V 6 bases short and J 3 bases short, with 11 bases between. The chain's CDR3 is CASRRSGEETQYF. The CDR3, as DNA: TGTGCCAGCAGAAGATCAGGGGAAGAGACCCAGTACTTC.

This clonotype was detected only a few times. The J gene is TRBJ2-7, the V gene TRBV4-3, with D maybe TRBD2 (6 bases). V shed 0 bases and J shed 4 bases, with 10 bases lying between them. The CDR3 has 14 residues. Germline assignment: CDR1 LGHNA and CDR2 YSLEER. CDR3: CASSQERGLYEQYF. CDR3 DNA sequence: TGCGCCAGCAGCCAAGAGAGGGGACTTTACGAGCAGTACTTC.

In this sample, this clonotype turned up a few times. This chain's CDR3 is CSVAREGAYGYTF. Here the CDR3 DNA reads TGCAGCGTTGCCCGGGAGGGGGCGTATGGCTACACCTTC. The chain carries TRBV29-1 and TRBJ1-2; 7 bases fit TRBD1. CDR1 is SQVTM, CDR2 ANQGSEA, per germline. V shed 4 bases, J shed 5 bases, and the junction held 7 bases outside the gene matches. The CDR3 is 13 residues long. Filled out from reference TRBV29-1 and TRBJ1-2, the complete variable domain reads SAVISQKPSRDICQRGTSLTIQCQVDSQVTMMFWYRQQPGQSLTLIATANQGSEATYESGFVIDKFPISRPNLTFSTLTVSNMSPEDSSIYLCSVAREGAYGYTFGSGTRLTVV.

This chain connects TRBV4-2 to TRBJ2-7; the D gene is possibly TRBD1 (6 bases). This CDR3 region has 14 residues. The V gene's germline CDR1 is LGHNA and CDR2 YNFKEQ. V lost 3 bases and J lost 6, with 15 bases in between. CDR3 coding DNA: TGTGCCAGCAGCCAGGGGACACAGGGAAGCGAGCAGTACTTC. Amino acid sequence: CASSQGTQGSEQYF.

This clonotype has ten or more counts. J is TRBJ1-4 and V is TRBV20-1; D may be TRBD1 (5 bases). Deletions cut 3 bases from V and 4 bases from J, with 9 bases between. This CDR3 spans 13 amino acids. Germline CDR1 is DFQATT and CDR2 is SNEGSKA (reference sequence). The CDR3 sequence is CSASDSINEKLFF. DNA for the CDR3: TGCAGTGCTAGCGACAGCATTAATGAAAAACTGTTTTTT.

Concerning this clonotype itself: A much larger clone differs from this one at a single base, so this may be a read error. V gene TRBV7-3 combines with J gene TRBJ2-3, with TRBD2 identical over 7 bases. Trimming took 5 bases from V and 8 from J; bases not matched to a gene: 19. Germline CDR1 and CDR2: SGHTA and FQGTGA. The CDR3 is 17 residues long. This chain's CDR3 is CASSLPQRDSPEPTQYF. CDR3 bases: TGTGCCAGCAGCCTCCCCCAGCGGGATTCCCCGGAGCCTACGCAGTATTTT.

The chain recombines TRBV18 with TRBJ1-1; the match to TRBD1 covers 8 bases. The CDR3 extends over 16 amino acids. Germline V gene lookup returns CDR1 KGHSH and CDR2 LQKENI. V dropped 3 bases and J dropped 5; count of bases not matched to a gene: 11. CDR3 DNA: TGTGCCAGCTCACCCCCAACCAGGGGGCGATTGACTGAAGCTTTCTTT. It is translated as CASSPPTRGRLTEAFF.

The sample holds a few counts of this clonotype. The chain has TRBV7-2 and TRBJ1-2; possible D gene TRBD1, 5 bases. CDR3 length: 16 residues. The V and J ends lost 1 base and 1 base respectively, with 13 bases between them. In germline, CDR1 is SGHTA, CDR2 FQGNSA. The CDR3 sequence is CASSLGPAGINYGYTF. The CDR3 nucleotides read TGTGCCAGCAGCTTAGGTCCGGCAGGGATTAACTATGGCTACACCTTC.

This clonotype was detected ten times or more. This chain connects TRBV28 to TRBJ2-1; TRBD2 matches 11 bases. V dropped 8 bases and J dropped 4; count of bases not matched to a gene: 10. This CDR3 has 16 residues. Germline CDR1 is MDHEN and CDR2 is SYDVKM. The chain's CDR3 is CASLGDRTSGYNEQFF. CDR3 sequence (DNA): TGTGCCAGCTTAGGGGATCGGACTAGCGGGTACAATGAGCAGTTCTTC.

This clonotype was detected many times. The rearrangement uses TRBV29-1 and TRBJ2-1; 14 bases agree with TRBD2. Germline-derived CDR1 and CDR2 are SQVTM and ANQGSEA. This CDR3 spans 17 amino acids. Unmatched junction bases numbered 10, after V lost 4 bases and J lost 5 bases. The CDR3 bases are TGCAGCGTTGCGGGACTAGCGGGAGTGGTTTCTAACAATGAGCAGTTCTTC. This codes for CSVAGLAGVVSNNEQFF.

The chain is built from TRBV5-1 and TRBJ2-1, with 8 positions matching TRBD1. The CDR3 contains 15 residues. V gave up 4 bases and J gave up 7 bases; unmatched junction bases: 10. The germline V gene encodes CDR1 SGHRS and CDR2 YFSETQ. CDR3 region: CASSIGQGKLNEQFF. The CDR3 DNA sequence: TGCGCCAGCAGCATAGGACAGGGAAAGTTGAATGAGCAGTTCTTC. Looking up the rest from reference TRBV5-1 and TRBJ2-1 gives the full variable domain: KAGVTQTPRYLIKTRGQQVTLSCSPISGHRSVSWYQQTPGQGLQFLFEYFSETQRNKGNFPGRFSGRQFSNSRSEMNVSTLELGDSALYLCASSIGQGKLNEQFFGPGTRLTVL.

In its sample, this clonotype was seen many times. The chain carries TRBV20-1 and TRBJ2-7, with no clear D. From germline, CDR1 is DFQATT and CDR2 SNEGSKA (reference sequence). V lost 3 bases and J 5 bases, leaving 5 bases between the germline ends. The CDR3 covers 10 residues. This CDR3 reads CSARSDEQYF. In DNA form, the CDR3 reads TGCAGTGCTAGGAGCGACGAGCAGTACTTC.

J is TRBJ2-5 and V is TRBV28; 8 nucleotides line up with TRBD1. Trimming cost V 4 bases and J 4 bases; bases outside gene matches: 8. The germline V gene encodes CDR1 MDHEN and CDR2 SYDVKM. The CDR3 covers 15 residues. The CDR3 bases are TGTGCCAGCAGTTCCGCCGGACAGGGATTAGAGACCCAGTACTTC. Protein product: CASSSAGQGLETQYF.

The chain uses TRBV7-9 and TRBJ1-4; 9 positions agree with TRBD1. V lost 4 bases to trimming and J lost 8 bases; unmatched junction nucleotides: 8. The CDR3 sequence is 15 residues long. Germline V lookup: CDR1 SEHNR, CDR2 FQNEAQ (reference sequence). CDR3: CASSSTDRGEEKLFF. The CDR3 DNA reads TGTGCCAGCAGCTCGACGGACAGGGGTGAAGAAAAACTGTTTTTT.

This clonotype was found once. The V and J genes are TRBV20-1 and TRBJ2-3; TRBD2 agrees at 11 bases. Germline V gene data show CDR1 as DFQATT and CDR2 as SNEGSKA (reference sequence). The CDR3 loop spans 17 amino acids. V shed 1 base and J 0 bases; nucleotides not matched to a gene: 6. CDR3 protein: CSARGSGGAASTDTQYF. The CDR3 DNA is TGCAGTGCTAGAGGTAGCGGGGGGGCCGCTAGCACAGATACGCAGTATTTT.